The rows below give T cell receptor beta chains drawn from one sample of a study of T cell repertoires in cytomegalovirus infection. TCRdb itself ran the reads through MiXCR, one entry per CDR3 protein. The data contain around 270,000 distinct CDR3 sequences, 9.1% of them seen just once; the ten biggest clones take up about 16%. Sequencing input: PBMCs. The receptors shown here come from a human donor in good health (CMV status not recorded). Some clones in this sample may be carry-over from other donors' samples. Both conserved end residues are part of each CDR3. A D gene is named only where the DNA matches it firmly. Clone size, where shown, is once, few, many, or a class for clones that have expanded.

D: -; V: TRBV7-6; size: many; J: TRBJ2-3; CDR3: CASSLTAADTQYF; DNA: TGTGCCAGCAGCTTAACAGCGGCAGATACGCAGTATTTT
D: TRBD1; V: TRBV30; size: few; J: TRBJ1-1; CDR3: CAWSETHRGRKAFF; DNA: TGTGCCTGGAGTGAAACCCACAGGGGGCGGAAAGCTTTCTTT
D: -; V: TRBV5-6; size: many; J: TRBJ1-4; CDR3: CASSAVPDRKDHEKLFF; DNA: TGTGCCAGCAGCGCAGTGCCCGACAGGAAGGATCATGAAAAACTGTTTTTT
D: -; V: TRBV6-5; size: -; J: TRBJ2-7; CDR3: CASSRPDGYEQYF; DNA: TGTGCCAGCAGTAGACCGGACGGCTACGAGCAGTACTTC
D: -; V: TRBV2; size: many; J: TRBJ2-3; CDR3: CASRANPGPTDTQYF; DNA: TGTGCCAGCAGGGCTAATCCAGGCCCCACAGATACGCAGTATTTT
D: -; V: TRBV7-2; size: many; J: TRBJ2-4; CDR3: CASSLGGVAKNIQYF; DNA: TGTGCCAGCAGCTTAGGAGGGGTAGCCAAAAACATTCAGTACTTC
D: TRBD1; V: TRBV29-1; size: -; J: TRBJ2-4; CDR3: CSVADRAQYF; DNA: TGCAGCGTGGCAGACAGGGCTCAGTACTTC
D: -; V: TRBV4-3; size: few; J: TRBJ1-4; CDR3: CASSPEPATTNEKLFF; DNA: TGCGCCAGCAGCCCTGAACCGGCAACAACTAATGAAAAACTGTTTTTT
D: TRBD1; V: TRBV19; size: many; J: TRBJ2-7; CDR3: CASSRQTGGAEQYF; DNA: TGTGCCAGTAGTCGACAGACAGGGGGGGCCGAGCAGTACTTC
D: TRBD1; V: TRBV6-2/TRBV6-3; size: -; J: TRBJ1-5; CDR3: CASSPAGGSRNQPQHF; DNA: TGTGCCAGCAGTCCTGCAGGGGGAAGTCGCAATCAGCCCCAGCATTTT
D: TRBD1; V: TRBV20-1; size: -; J: TRBJ2-7; CDR3: CSARPTGGEAYEQYF; DNA: TGCAGTGCTAGACCGACAGGGGGGGAGGCCTACGAGCAGTACTTC
D: TRBD1; V: TRBV4-1; size: few; J: TRBJ1-4; CDR3: CASSRQGADEKLFF; DNA: TGCGCCAGCAGCCGACAGGGGGCAGACGAAAAACTGTTTTTT
D: -; V: TRBV7-3; size: many; J: TRBJ2-1; CDR3: CASSLGDEQFF; DNA: TGTGCCAGCAGCTTAGGGGATGAGCAGTTCTTC
D: TRBD1; V: TRBV12-3/TRBV12-4; size: -; J: TRBJ1-2; CDR3: CASSTRTGGDYGYTF; DNA: TGTGCCAGCAGTACGAGGACAGGGGGGGACTATGGCTACACCTTC
D: -; V: TRBV7-6; size: few; J: TRBJ2-5; CDR3: CASSLALGGGQETQYF; DNA: TGTGCCAGCAGCTTAGCGCTGGGTGGGGGCCAAGAGACCCAGTACTTC
D: TRBD2; V: TRBV10-2; size: few; J: TRBJ2-1; CDR3: CASSGPGLAVNEQFF; DNA: TGCGCCAGCAGTGGACCGGGACTAGCTGTCAATGAGCAGTTCTTC
D: TRBD2; V: TRBV15; size: -; J: TRBJ2-1; CDR3: CATSTTTSVSSNEQFF; DNA: TGTGCCACCAGCACCACGACTAGCGTTTCTAGCAATGAGCAGTTCTTC
D: -; V: TRBV29-1; size: -; J: TRBJ2-4; CDR3: CSAQGRGDIQYF; DNA: TGCAGCGCTCAGGGGCGCGGGGACATTCAGTACTTC
D: TRBD1; V: TRBV7-2; size: many; J: TRBJ2-1; CDR3: CASSRDRVDNEQFF; DNA: TGTGCCAGCAGTCGGGACAGGGTGGACAATGAGCAGTTCTTC
D: -; V: TRBV7-2; size: many; J: TRBJ1-1; CDR3: CASSLIHGHPEAFF; DNA: TGTGCCAGCAGCTTAATTCATGGACACCCTGAAGCTTTCTTT
D: -; V: TRBV7-8; size: many; J: TRBJ1-3; CDR3: CASSSTGSSGNTIYF; DNA: TGTGCCAGCAGCTCGACAGGATCCTCTGGAAACACCATATATTTT
D: -; V: TRBV6-6; size: many; J: TRBJ1-1; CDR3: CASTLILTVRTEAFF; DNA: TGTGCCAGCACCTTGATCTTGACAGTCAGGACTGAAGCTTTCTTT
D: -; V: TRBV7-2; size: many; J: TRBJ2-3; CDR3: CASSRYTDTQYF; DNA: TGTGCCAGCAGCCGGTACACAGATACGCAGTATTTT
D: TRBD2; V: TRBV20-1; size: few; J: TRBJ2-1; CDR3: CSLTLAGVYNEQFF; DNA: TGCAGTCTAACCTTAGCGGGAGTATACAATGAGCAGTTCTTC
D: -; V: TRBV28; size: few; J: TRBJ2-7; CDR3: CASSLHRYYEQYF; DNA: TGTGCCAGCAGTTTACACCGGTACTACGAGCAGTACTTC
D: TRBD1; V: TRBV7-2; size: -; J: TRBJ1-5; CDR3: CASSGGWTGYSNQPQHF; DNA: TGTGCCAGCAGCGGGGGATGGACAGGGTATAGCAATCAGCCCCAGCATTTT
D: TRBD2; V: TRBV29-1; size: few; J: TRBJ2-5; CDR3: CSVLREGRIETQYF; DNA: TGCAGCGTTCTCCGGGAGGGAAGGATAGAGACCCAGTACTTC
D: -; V: TRBV6-2/TRBV6-3; size: many; J: TRBJ1-1; CDR3: CASSSRWNTEAFF; DNA: TGTGCCAGCAGTTCCCGATGGAACACTGAAGCTTTCTTT
D: -; V: TRBV6-1; size: many; J: TRBJ2-5; CDR3: CASSDSGSYQETQYF; DNA: TGTGCCAGCAGTGACTCCGGATCGTACCAAGAGACCCAGTACTTC
D: -; V: TRBV28; size: -; J: TRBJ2-2; CDR3: CASSLLGAGELFF; DNA: TGTGCCAGCAGTTTACTCGGGGCCGGGGAGCTGTTTTTT
D: -; V: TRBV7-2; size: many; J: TRBJ1-4; CDR3: CASSPRGSVIHLNEKLFF; DNA: TGTGCCAGCAGCCCCCGAGGGTCAGTCATCCACCTTAATGAAAAACTGTTTTTT
D: TRBD2; V: TRBV29-1; size: few; J: TRBJ2-1; CDR3: CSVLGTSGGPGINEQFF; DNA: TGCAGCGTCCTTGGGACTAGCGGGGGCCCCGGGATCAATGAGCAGTTCTTC
D: -; V: TRBV7-2; size: many; J: TRBJ1-5; CDR3: CASSPQRSQPQHF; DNA: TGTGCCAGCAGCCCCCAAAGGAGTCAGCCCCAGCATTTT
D: TRBD2; V: TRBV7-2; size: many; J: TRBJ2-1; CDR3: CASRAAGAGNEQFF; DNA: TGTGCCAGCAGGGCCGCGGGAGCGGGCAATGAGCAGTTCTTC
D: -; V: TRBV29-1; size: -; J: TRBJ2-2; CDR3: CSGGTGELFF; DNA: TGCAGCGGGGGCACCGGGGAGCTGTTTTTT
D: -; V: TRBV7-6; size: few; J: TRBJ2-7; CDR3: CASSLGTETYEQYF; DNA: TGTGCCAGCAGCTTAGGGACTGAGACCTACGAGCAGTACTTC
D: -; V: TRBV27; size: few; J: TRBJ1-3; CDR3: CASSFVKGNTIYF; DNA: TGTGCCAGCAGTTTCGTGAAGGGAAACACCATATATTTT
D: TRBD1; V: TRBV6-6; size: -; J: TRBJ1-1; CDR3: CASSYADRGLMNTEAFF; DNA: TGTGCCAGCAGTTACGCGGACAGGGGTTTGATGAACACTGAAGCTTTCTTT
D: -; V: TRBV30; size: many; J: TRBJ1-2; CDR3: CAWSPQANYGYTF; DNA: TGTGCCTGGAGTCCCCAGGCTAACTATGGCTACACCTTC
D: -; V: TRBV12-3/TRBV12-4; size: many; J: TRBJ1-2; CDR3: CASLQAGAYGYTF; DNA: TGTGCCAGCTTGCAAGCAGGGGCCTATGGCTACACCTTC
D: -; V: TRBV7-2; size: many; J: TRBJ2-7; CDR3: CASSRQAYGEQYF; DNA: TGTGCCAGCAGCCGACAGGCGTACGGCGAGCAGTACTTC
D: -; V: TRBV19; size: many; J: TRBJ1-5; CDR3: CASSIMQTAQPQHF; DNA: TGTGCCAGTAGTATTATGCAGACGGCTCAGCCCCAGCATTTT
D: TRBD1; V: TRBV30; size: few; J: TRBJ2-5; CDR3: CAWVGRGLETQYF; DNA: TGTGCCTGGGTGGGCAGGGGGTTGGAGACCCAGTACTTC
D: TRBD1; V: TRBV2; size: few; J: TRBJ2-5; CDR3: CASSVQGAETQYF; DNA: TGTGCCAGCAGTGTCCAGGGGGCTGAGACCCAGTACTTC
D: TRBD1; V: TRBV6-2/TRBV6-3; size: -; J: TRBJ1-1; CDR3: CASIPSRQGGTEAFF; DNA: TGTGCCAGCATCCCTTCACGACAGGGGGGAACTGAAGCTTTCTTT